This TCR beta chain comes out of a study of cytomegalovirus exposure and HLA in healthy donors. This clone has just one count. Antigen unknown. Vbeta (60) and Jbeta (13) primers were used in the PCR. Generated by immunoSEQ multiplex PCR, the TCRdb table keeps only in-frame clones and is missing some. The data show about 100,000 clones, 75% to 90% seen once. Points from the study as a whole: TCR beta V- and J-gene trimming, according to a later analysis, was linked to a missense DCLRE1C variant. It was 150 to 200 TCR beta chains that were listed as cytomegalovirus-associated.

Deletions cut 0 bases from V and 4 bases from J, with 12 bases between. Germline loops: CDR1 MGHRA, CDR2 YSYEKL. The CDR3 has 15 amino acids. Specimen: PBMCs. The clonotype originates from a man in his forties in good health and CMV-seronegative. This chain links TRBV4-1 with TRBJ1-2; D gene unclear. The CDR3 region is CASSQDSRSTYGYTF. For the CDR3, the DNA is TGCGCCAGCAGCCAAGATTCCAGGTCCACCTATGGCTACACCTTC.